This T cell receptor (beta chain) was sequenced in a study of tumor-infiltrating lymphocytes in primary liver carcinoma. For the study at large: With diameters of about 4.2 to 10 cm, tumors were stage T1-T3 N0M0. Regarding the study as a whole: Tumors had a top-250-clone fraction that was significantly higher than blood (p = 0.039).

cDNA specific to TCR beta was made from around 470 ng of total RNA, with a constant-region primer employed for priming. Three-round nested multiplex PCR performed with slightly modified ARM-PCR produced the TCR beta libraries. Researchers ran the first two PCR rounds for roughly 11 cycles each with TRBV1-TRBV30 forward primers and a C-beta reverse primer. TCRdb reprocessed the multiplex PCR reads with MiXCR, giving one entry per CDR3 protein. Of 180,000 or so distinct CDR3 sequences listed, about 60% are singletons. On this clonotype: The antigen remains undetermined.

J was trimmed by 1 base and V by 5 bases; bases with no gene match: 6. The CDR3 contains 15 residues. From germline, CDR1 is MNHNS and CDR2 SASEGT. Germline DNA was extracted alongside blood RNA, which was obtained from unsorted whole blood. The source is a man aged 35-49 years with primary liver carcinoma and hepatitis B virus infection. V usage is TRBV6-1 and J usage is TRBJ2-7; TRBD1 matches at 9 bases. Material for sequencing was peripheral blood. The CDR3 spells CASSSWTGVSYEQYF. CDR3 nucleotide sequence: TGTGCCAGCAGTTCGTGGACAGGGGTTTCCTACGAGCAGTACTTC.